Following are 11 T cell receptor beta chains from one sample sequenced in a study of Tregs in tolerant kidney transplant recipients. Profiled with immunoSEQ multiplex PCR; TCRdb holds only in-frame clones, not every one. The sample has 50,000 to 55,000 clones; approximately 91% are singletons. The nonmyeloablative bone marrow transplants came from related graft donors, with transient mixed chimerism. This sample comprised CD8+ T cells from blood (PBMCs), obtained 24 months after the transplant. The receptors stem from a human patient who received a combined kidney and bone marrow transplant. The T cells may partly be graft donor cells.

This clone was seen only once. V is TRBV13 and J is TRBJ2-1, with 8 bases that match TRBD1. This CDR3 comprises 16 residues. Germline V gene data show CDR1 as PRHDT and CDR2 as FYEKMQ (reference sequence). V gave up 8 bases and J gave up 4 bases; unmatched junction bases: 13. The DNA of the CDR3 is TGTGCCAGCCGAGAGGGGCCGGGACAGGCTTACAATGAGCAGTTCTTC. Translating gives CASREGPGQAYNEQFF.

This chain connects TRBV7-9 to TRBJ2-7, with 7 bases fitting TRBD2. Looked up from germline, CDR1 is SEHNR and CDR2 is FQNEAQ (reference sequence). V gave up 5 bases and J gave up 4 bases; unmatched junction bases: 8. CDR3 length: 14 residues. CDR3 DNA sequence: TGTGCCAGCAGCCTACCGGGACTAATTTACGAGCAGTACTTC. Translated: CASSLPGLIYEQYF.

The gene calls are TRBV27 and TRBJ1-6; maybe TRBD1 (5 bases). The CDR3 spans 15 residues. V was pared by 0 bases and J by 8 bases, with 11 bases between. The germline CDR1 and CDR2 sequences are MNHEY and SMNVEV (reference sequence). Here the CDR3 reads CASSLSWVGDSPLHF. In DNA, the CDR3 is TGTGCCAGCAGTTTATCATGGGTAGGGGATTCACCCCTCCACTTT.

This sequence joins TRBV19 and TRBJ1-1; D gene uncertain. The CDR3 runs to 14 residues. V dropped 3 bases and J dropped 3 bases, with 11 bases sitting between them. In germline, CDR1 is LNHDA, CDR2 SQIVND (reference sequence). The CDR3 bases are TGTGCCAGTAGTATGGGAGGGTTGCACACTGAAGCTTTCTTT. This gives the protein CASSMGGLHTEAFF.

This sequence joins TRBV4-3 and TRBJ2-1; 7 bases line up with TRBD1. Germline V gives CDR1 LGHNA, CDR2 YSLEER. V gave up 1 base and J gave up 6 bases; unmatched junction bases: 12. The CDR3 runs 17 residues. The CDR3 bases are TGCGCCAGCAGCCAAGGTTCACAGGGGACACACCCCAATGAGCAGTTCTTC. Amino acids: CASSQGSQGTHPNEQFF.

V is TRBV6-5 and J is TRBJ2-7, with D unclear. There are 13 residues in the CDR3. Trimming pared 8 bases from V and 1 base from J, leaving 12 bases between. CDR1 and CDR2 from the germline V gene are MNHEY and SVGAGI. DNA for the CDR3: TGTGCCAGCGGCTCCGGGTCATCCTACGAGCAGTACTTC. This gives the protein CASGSGSSYEQYF.

A single count supports this clone. The rearrangement joins TRBV2 to TRBJ2-5; 7 positions match TRBD1. The germline CDR1 and CDR2 sequences are SNHLY and FYNNEI. The V and J ends lost 7 bases and 2 bases, in that order; junction bases with no gene match: 4. This CDR3 is 13 amino acids long. CDR3 amino acids: CASTPGQQETQYF. Here the CDR3 DNA reads TGTGCCAGCACACCGGGACAGCAAGAGACCCAGTACTTC.

The genes are TRBV4-1 and TRBJ2-1; D might be TRBD2 (5 bases). Germline V CDR1 and CDR2: MGHRA, YSYEKL. Trimming pared 0 bases from V and 6 bases from J, leaving 21 bases between. CDR3 length equals 18 residues. The CDR3 spells CASSQELGDSNPSNEQFF. The CDR3 region has the DNA TGCGCCAGCAGCCAAGAGTTGGGAGACTCTAACCCCAGCAATGAGCAGTTCTTC.

V is TRBV27 and J is TRBJ1-2; D uncertain. The CDR3 has 17 amino acids. Germline loops: CDR1 MNHEY, CDR2 SMNVEV (reference sequence). V was shortened by 6 bases and J by 4 bases, with 24 bases between the two germline ends. The CDR3: CASSQGRSLSAIYGYTF. In DNA form, the CDR3 reads TGTGCCAGCAGCCAAGGGAGGTCCCTATCGGCTATCTATGGCTACACCTTC.

V is TRBV19 and J is TRBJ1-3, with 7 bases aligning to TRBD1. This CDR3 is 16 amino acids long. In germline, CDR1 is LNHDA, CDR2 SQIVND (reference sequence). Trimming took 6 bases from V and 0 from J; bases not matched to a gene: 8. CDR3 amino acids: CASRRNRGGSGNTIYF. Here the CDR3 DNA reads TGTGCCAGTAGGCGTAACAGGGGTGGCTCTGGAAACACCATATATTTT.

To note about this clone: Other DNA variants within this sample encode the same CDR3. The rearrangement uses TRBV13 and TRBJ1-5, with D possibly being TRBD1 (6 bases). CDR1 is PRHDT and CDR2 is FYEKMQ in the germline V gene (reference sequence). Trimming took off 3 bases at V and 4 bases at J, with 10 bases between the two ends. The CDR3 covers 14 residues. The CDR3 loop is CASSFGQGNQPQHF. The CDR3 DNA is TGTGCCAGCAGCTTTGGCCAGGGGAATCAGCCCCAGCATTTT.